The rows below give T cell receptor beta chains drawn from one sample of a study of spatial heterogeneity in lung cancer. Each CDR3 protein is one row after TCRdb ran MiXCR on the 5' RACE reads. The table records approximately 50,000 distinct CDR3 sequences, roughly 7% of them present only once. Material: PBMCs, obtained at follow-up. These receptors all stem from a female donor with early-stage non-small cell lung cancer. The CDR3 runs from the conserved cysteine through the conserved F or W. A D gene is named only where the DNA matches it firmly. Size tells how often a clone was seen (once, few, many) or the class of an expanded clone, and some rows leave it out.

D gene: -; clone size: many; J gene: TRBJ2-5; V gene: TRBV5-1; CDR3 protein: CASSLSSREETQYF; CDR3 DNA: TGCGCCAGCAGCTTGTCCAGCAGGGAAGAGACCCAGTACTTC
D gene: TRBD2; clone size: -; J gene: TRBJ2-5; V gene: TRBV5-1; CDR3 protein: CASSLERGSGGQETQYF; CDR3 DNA: TGCGCCAGCAGCTTGGAGCGTGGTAGCGGGGGGCAAGAGACCCAGTACTTC
D gene: -; clone size: many; J gene: TRBJ2-5; V gene: TRBV5-1; CDR3 protein: CASHRDEETQYF; CDR3 DNA: TGCGCCAGCCACAGGGATGAGGAGACCCAGTACTTC
D gene: -; clone size: few; J gene: TRBJ2-3; V gene: TRBV19; CDR3 protein: CASSPSELAGTDTQYF; CDR3 DNA: TGTGCCAGTAGTCCCAGTGAGCTAGCCGGCACAGATACGCAGTATTTT
D gene: TRBD2; clone size: few; J gene: TRBJ2-5; V gene: TRBV6-2/TRBV6-3; CDR3 protein: CASSPGTSVETQYF; CDR3 DNA: TGTGCCAGCAGTCCCGGGACTAGCGTAGAGACCCAGTACTTC
D gene: TRBD1; clone size: many; J gene: TRBJ1-2; V gene: TRBV29-1; CDR3 protein: CSVQLRGYGYTF; CDR3 DNA: TGCAGCGTTCAGCTCAGGGGGTATGGCTACACCTTC
D gene: -; clone size: many; J gene: TRBJ2-1; V gene: TRBV11-2; CDR3 protein: CASSSGPLGNNEQFF; CDR3 DNA: TGTGCCAGCAGCTCGGGTCCGCTAGGGAACAATGAGCAGTTCTTC
D gene: -; clone size: -; J gene: TRBJ1-1; V gene: TRBV5-1; CDR3 protein: CASSAQGLGSNTEAFF; CDR3 DNA: TGCGCCAGCAGCGCCCAGGGTCTTGGGTCGAACACTGAAGCTTTCTTT
D gene: TRBD1; clone size: many; J gene: TRBJ1-4; V gene: TRBV6-1; CDR3 protein: CASSEGTGWLEEKLFF; CDR3 DNA: TGTGCCAGCAGTGAAGGGACAGGATGGCTCGAGGAAAAACTGTTTTTT
D gene: TRBD1; clone size: many; J gene: TRBJ1-1; V gene: TRBV6-6; CDR3 protein: CASSYSGTGWAEAFF; CDR3 DNA: TGTGCCAGCAGTTACTCGGGGACAGGGTGGGCTGAAGCTTTCTTT
D gene: TRBD2; clone size: few; J gene: TRBJ2-5; V gene: TRBV2; CDR3 protein: CASSDLLAGGKETQYF; CDR3 DNA: TGTGCCAGCAGTGACCTACTAGCGGGGGGAAAAGAGACCCAGTACTTC
D gene: -; clone size: many; J gene: TRBJ2-1; V gene: TRBV12-3/TRBV12-4; CDR3 protein: CASTWGALTNNEQFF; CDR3 DNA: TGTGCCAGCACCTGGGGGGCTCTTACGAACAATGAGCAGTTCTTC
D gene: TRBD1; clone size: -; J gene: TRBJ2-5; V gene: TRBV15; CDR3 protein: CATSRDQGEETQYF; CDR3 DNA: TGTGCCACCAGCAGAGACCAGGGGGAGGAGACCCAGTACTTC
D gene: TRBD2; clone size: many; J gene: TRBJ2-1; V gene: TRBV14; CDR3 protein: CASSPRTSGYNEQFF; CDR3 DNA: TGTGCCAGCAGCCCAAGGACTAGCGGTTACAATGAGCAGTTCTTC
D gene: -; clone size: few; J gene: TRBJ1-4; V gene: TRBV14; CDR3 protein: CASAPAGSKSKLFF; CDR3 DNA: TGTGCCAGCGCCCCAGCGGGTAGTAAATCCAAACTGTTTTTT
D gene: TRBD1; clone size: many; J gene: TRBJ2-7; V gene: TRBV7-9; CDR3 protein: CASSLVEGAGGEQYF; CDR3 DNA: TGTGCCAGCAGCTTAGTTGAGGGGGCCGGAGGCGAGCAGTACTTC
D gene: -; clone size: many; J gene: TRBJ1-2; V gene: TRBV20-1; CDR3 protein: CSASPAEKNYGYTF; CDR3 DNA: TGCAGTGCTAGTCCGGCCGAGAAAAACTATGGCTACACCTTC
D gene: -; clone size: few; J gene: TRBJ2-5; V gene: TRBV4-1; CDR3 protein: CASSEQHRETQYF; CDR3 DNA: TGCGCCAGCAGCGAACAGCACCGGGAGACCCAGTACTTC
D gene: TRBD1; clone size: many; J gene: TRBJ2-2; V gene: TRBV7-7; CDR3 protein: CASSSGRGQVGELFF; CDR3 DNA: TGTGCTAGCAGCTCCGGCAGGGGGCAGGTCGGGGAGCTGTTTTTT
D gene: TRBD2; clone size: many; J gene: TRBJ2-3; V gene: TRBV2; CDR3 protein: CASSAQRGGRVTDTQYF; CDR3 DNA: TGTGCCAGCAGTGCCCAGCGGGGGGGCCGTGTTACAGATACGCAGTATTTT